This T cell receptor beta chain was sequenced in a study of blood T cells in healthy people across ages. The use of a sample-barcoded 5' primer and a J-beta primer mix characterized a second PCR of about 7 to 12 cycles. In TCRdb, the 5' RACE reads were re-called with MiXCR into one record per CDR3 protein. The sample has roughly 1,100,000 distinct CDR3 sequences, around 27% seen once. CDR1 is SGHTA and CDR2 is FQGTGA in the germline V gene. This CDR3 comprises 15 residues. This sample also appeared in a second study, on T cells of mothers and their children.

This rearrangement joins TRBV7-3 to TRBJ2-5; 8 bases line up with TRBD1. The DNA end favors TRBJ2-7, so the J call may be wrong. This receptor was identified in a girl aged 2 to 10 in good health. Sequenced: blood. The CDR3 loop reads CASSAGQGRSYEQYF. The CDR3 DNA sequence: TGTGCCAGCAGCGCCGGACAGGGTCGTTCCTACGAGCAGTACTTC.